This T cell receptor (beta chain) is drawn from a study of blood T cell repertoires in COVID-19. Germline CDR1 is WNHNN and CDR2 is SYGVQD (reference sequence). CDR3 length: 13 residues. The V end lost 5 bases, the J end lost 8 bases, and 15 bases lay between the germline ends. Original processing methods: Nucleated cell counts were estimated from reference gene primer amplification. Some clones are missing from TCRdb's copy, which holds only in-frame ones; the method was immunoSEQ multiplex PCR. D and trimming come from the DNA, and the V and J calls and clone size come from that table. This table has around 230,000 clones, around 92% appearing once. Clinical history reported by participants formed the basis on which cohorts were assigned.

This clonotype was obtained from a woman under 40 with acute COVID-19. The specimen was PBMCs or T cells enriched from blood (not recorded which). J is TRBJ1-2 and V is TRBV10-1; possible D gene TRBD1, 5 bases. This CDR3 reads CASSPDRTRGYTF. The CDR3 region has the DNA TGCGCCAGCAGTCCGGACCGGACACGCGGCTACACCTTC.